This T cell receptor (beta chain) was recorded in a study of T cell changes during pregnancy in multiple sclerosis. The CDR3 contains 15 residues. Germline V CDR1 and CDR2: SGHTA, FQGNSA. Method: immunoSEQ multiplex PCR; TCRdb's copy keeps in-frame clones and lacks some. The table includes around 50,000 clones, about nine tenths detected once. As for this clone: A read error may produce the germline difference seen at one junction end.

This sequence was found in a female donor in good health, enrolled as a control in a pregnancy study. The V and J genes are TRBV7-2 and TRBJ2-3; 9 bases fit TRBD1. The specimen was CD4+ T cells from peripheral blood mononuclear cells, collected after pregnancy. CDR3 sequence: CASTLLGTGTNTQYF. CDR3 nucleotide sequence: TGTGCCAGCACCTTATTAGGGACAGGGACGAATACGCAGTATTTT.